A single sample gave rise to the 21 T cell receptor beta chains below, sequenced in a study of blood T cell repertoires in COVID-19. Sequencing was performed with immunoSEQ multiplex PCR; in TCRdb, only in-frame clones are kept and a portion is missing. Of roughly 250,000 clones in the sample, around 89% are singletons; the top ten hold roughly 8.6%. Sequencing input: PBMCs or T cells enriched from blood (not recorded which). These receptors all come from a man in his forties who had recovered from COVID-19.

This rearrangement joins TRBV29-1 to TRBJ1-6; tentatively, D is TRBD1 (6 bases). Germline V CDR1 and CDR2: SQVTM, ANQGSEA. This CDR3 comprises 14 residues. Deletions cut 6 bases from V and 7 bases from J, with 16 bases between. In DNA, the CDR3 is TGCAGCGTAGGAACCGGGACAAGAAATTCACCCCTCCACTTT. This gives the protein CSVGTGTRNSPLHF. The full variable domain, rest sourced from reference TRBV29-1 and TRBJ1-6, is SAVISQKPSRDICQRGTSLTIQCQVDSQVTMMFWYRQQPGQSLTLIATANQGSEATYESGFVIDKFPISRPNLTFSTLTVSNMSPEDSSIYLCSVGTGTRNSPLHFGNGTRLTVT.

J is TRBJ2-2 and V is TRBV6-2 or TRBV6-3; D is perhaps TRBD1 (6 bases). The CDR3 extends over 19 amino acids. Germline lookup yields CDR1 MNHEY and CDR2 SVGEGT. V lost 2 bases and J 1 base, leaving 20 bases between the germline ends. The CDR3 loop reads CASSYISPGTHKNTGELFF. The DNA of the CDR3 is TGTGCCAGCAGTTACATTTCCCCGGGGACACATAAGAACACCGGGGAGCTGTTTTTT.

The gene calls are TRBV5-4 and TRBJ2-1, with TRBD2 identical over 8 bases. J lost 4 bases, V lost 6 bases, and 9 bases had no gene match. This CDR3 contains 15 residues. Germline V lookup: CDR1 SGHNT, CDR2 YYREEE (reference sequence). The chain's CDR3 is CASTKRESGYNEQFF. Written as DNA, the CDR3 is TGTGCCAGCACAAAGCGGGAGAGCGGATACAATGAGCAGTTCTTC.

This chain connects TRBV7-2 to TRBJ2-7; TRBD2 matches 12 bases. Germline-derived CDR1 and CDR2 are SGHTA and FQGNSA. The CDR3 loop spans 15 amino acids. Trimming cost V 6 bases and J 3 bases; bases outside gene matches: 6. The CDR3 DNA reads TGTGCCAGCAGACCCCGACTAGCGGGAGTCTACGAGCAGTACTTC. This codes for CASRPRLAGVYEQYF.

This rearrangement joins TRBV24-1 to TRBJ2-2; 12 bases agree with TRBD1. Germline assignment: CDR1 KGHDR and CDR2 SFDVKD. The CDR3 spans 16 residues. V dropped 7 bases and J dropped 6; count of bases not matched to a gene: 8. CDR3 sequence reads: CATRTSGTGGPGELFF. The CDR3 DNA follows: TGTGCCACCAGGACTTCCGGGACAGGGGGCCCCGGGGAGCTGTTTTTT.

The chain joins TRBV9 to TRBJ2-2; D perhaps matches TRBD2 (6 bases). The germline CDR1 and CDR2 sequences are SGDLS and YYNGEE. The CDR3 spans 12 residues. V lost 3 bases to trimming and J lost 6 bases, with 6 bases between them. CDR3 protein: CASSAGAGELFF. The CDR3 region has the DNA TGTGCCAGCAGCGCGGGGGCCGGGGAGCTGTTTTTT.

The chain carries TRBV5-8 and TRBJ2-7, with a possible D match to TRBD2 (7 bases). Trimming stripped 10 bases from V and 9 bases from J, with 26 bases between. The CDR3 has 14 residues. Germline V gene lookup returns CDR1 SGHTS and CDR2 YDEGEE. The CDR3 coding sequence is TGTGCCGAATGGGACTTCAATTCAAGGGGGGGGCAGTACTTC. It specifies CAEWDFNSRGGQYF.

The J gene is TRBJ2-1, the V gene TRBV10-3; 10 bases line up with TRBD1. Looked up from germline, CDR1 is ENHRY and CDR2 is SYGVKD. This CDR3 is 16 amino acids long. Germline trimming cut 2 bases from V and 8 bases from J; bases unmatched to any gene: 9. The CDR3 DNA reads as TGTGCCATCAGTGAGGGACAGGGGGATTTGTGGGATGAGCAGTTCTTC. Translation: CAISEGQGDLWDEQFF.

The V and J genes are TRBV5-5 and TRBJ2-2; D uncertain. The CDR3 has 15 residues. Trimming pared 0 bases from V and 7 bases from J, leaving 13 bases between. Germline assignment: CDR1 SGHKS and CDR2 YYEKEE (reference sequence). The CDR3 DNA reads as TGTGCCAGCAGCTTGGTCGCTTACCACAACGGGGAGCTGTTTTTT. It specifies CASSLVAYHNGELFF.

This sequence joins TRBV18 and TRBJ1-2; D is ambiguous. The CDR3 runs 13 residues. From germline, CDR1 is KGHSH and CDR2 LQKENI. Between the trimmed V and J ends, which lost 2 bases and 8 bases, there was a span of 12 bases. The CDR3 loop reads CASSPKREAGYTF. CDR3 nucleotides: TGTGCCAGCTCACCAAAACGGGAAGCCGGCTACACCTTC.

The CDR3 here is CASSLQGFGEQFF. The DNA for the CDR3 is TGTGCCAGCAGCCTACAGGGTTTTGGTGAGCAGTTCTTC. The rearrangement uses TRBV7-2 and TRBJ2-1; D may be TRBD1 (6 bases). CDR1 is SGHTA, CDR2 FQGNSA, per germline. Trimming stripped 5 bases from V and 9 bases from J, with 14 bases between. This CDR3 comprises 13 residues.

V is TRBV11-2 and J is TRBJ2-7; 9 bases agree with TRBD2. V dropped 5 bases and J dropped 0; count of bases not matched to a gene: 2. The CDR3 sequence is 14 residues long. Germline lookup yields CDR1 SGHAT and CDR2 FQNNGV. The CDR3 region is CASSPGLASYEQYF. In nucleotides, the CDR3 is TGTGCCAGCAGCCCGGGACTAGCCTCCTACGAGCAGTACTTC.

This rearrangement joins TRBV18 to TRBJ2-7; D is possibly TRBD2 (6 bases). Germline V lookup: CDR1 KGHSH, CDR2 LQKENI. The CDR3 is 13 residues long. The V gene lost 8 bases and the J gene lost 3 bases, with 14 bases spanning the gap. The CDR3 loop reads CASSRERDYEQYF. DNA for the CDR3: TGTGCCAGCAGCCGGGAGAGGGACTACGAGCAGTACTTC.

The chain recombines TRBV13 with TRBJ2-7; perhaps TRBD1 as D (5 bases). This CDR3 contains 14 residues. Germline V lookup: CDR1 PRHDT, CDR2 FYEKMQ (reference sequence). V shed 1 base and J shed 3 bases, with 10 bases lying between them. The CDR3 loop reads CASSLDRIHYEQYF. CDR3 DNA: TGTGCCAGCAGCTTAGACAGGATACACTACGAGCAGTACTTC.

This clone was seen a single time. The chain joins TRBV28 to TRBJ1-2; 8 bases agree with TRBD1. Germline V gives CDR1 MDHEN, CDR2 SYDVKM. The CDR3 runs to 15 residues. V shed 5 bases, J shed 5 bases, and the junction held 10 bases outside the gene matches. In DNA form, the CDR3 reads TGTGCCAGCAGTACAACGGACAGGGTCGGGTATGGCTACACCTTC. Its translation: CASSTTDRVGYGYTF.

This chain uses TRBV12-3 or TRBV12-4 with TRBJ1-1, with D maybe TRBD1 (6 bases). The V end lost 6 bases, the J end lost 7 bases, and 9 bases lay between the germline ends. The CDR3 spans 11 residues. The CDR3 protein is CASSPQGEAFF. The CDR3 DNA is TGTGCCAGCAGCCCACAGGGTGAAGCTTTCTTT.

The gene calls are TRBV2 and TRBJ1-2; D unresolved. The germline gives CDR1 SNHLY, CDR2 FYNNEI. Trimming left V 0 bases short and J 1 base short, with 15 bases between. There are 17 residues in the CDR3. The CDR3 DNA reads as TGTGCCAGCAGTGAAGCGCGGAGGAGACACAATAACTATGGCTACACCTTC. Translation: CASSEARRRHNNYGYTF.

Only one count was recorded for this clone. Written as DNA, the CDR3 is TGTGCCAGCAGATTAGCGGAAGGTGAGCAGTTCTTC. Residues: CASRLAEGEQFF. This chain joins TRBV6-6 and TRBJ2-1; TRBD2 might be the D (6 bases). The length of the CDR3 is 12 residues. Germline values: CDR1 MNHNY, CDR2 SVGAGI (reference sequence). Trimming left V 6 bases short and J 9 bases short, with 12 bases between.

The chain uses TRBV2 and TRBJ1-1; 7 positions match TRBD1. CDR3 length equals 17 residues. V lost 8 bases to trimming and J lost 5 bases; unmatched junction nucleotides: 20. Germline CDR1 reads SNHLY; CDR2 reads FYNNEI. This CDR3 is CASPGTRQGQGKTEAFF. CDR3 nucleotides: TGTGCCAGCCCGGGGACAAGACAGGGCCAGGGGAAGACTGAAGCTTTCTTT.

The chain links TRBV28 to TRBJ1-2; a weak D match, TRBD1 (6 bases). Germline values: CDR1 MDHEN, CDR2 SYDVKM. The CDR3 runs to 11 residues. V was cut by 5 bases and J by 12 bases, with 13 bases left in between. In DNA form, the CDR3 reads TGTGCCAGCAGTGTCCCAGGGGCAAACACCTTC. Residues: CASSVPGANTF.

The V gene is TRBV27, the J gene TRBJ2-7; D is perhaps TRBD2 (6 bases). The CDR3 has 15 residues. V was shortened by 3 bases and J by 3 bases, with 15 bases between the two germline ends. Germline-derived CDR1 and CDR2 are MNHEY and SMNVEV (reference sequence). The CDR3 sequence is CASSLMASDSYEQYF. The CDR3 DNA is TGTGCCAGCAGTTTGATGGCTAGCGATAGCTACGAGCAGTACTTC.